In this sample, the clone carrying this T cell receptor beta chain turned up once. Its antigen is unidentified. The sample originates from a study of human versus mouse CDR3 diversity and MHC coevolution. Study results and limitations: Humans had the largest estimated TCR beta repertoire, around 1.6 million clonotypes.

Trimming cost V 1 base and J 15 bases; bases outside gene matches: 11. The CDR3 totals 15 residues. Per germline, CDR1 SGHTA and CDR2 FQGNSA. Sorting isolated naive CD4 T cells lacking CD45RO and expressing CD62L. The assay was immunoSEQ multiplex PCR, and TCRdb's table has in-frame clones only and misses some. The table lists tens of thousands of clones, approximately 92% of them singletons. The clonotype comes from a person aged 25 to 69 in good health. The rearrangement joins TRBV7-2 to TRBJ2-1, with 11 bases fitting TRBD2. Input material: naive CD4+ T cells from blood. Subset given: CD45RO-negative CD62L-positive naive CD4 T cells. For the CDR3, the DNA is TGTGCCAGCAGCTTAGAAACGGCTAGCGGGGGGCGGTGGTTCTTC. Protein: CASSLETASGGRWFF.